A single TCR beta chain is shown here with its context. These data belong to a study of monozygotic twins with inflammatory bowel disease. The germline V gene has CDR1 SGHRS and CDR2 YFSETQ. CDR3 length: 17 amino acids. Each of TCRalpha and TCRbeta cDNA went through two nested PCRs, lasting about 15 and 9 cycles. TCRdb reprocessed the 5' RACE reads, keeping one entry per CDR3 protein, no DNA. The sample features about 41,000 distinct CDR3 sequences, with 5.3% in its top ten. This TCR was recovered from a human donor with ulcerative colitis or Crohn's disease, or a healthy co-twin of an affected twin (not recorded which). The sequencing input was blood. The chain has TRBV5-1 and TRBJ1-3; the D gene TCRdb calls, TRBD1, cannot be checked with no DNA. CDR3 amino acids: CASSLVDRPLSGNTIYF. Combining the CDR3 with reference TRBV5-1 and TRBJ1-3 gives the whole variable domain KAGVTQTPRYLIKTRGQQVTLSCSPISGHRSVSWYQQTPGQGLQFLFEYFSETQRNKGNFPGRFSGRQFSNSRSEMNVSTLELGDSALYLCASSLVDRPLSGNTIYFGEGSWLTVV.